This TCR beta chain was documented in a study of CD8 T cells in Susac syndrome. RNA was extracted with the RNeasy kit, and a quantity of about 0.45 to 1 ug was reverse transcribed using random hexamers. Amplification of TCR beta CDR3 used immunoSEQ multiplex PCR across 54 Vbeta and 13 Jbeta. Using its own MiXCR run on the immunoSEQ multiplex PCR reads, TCRdb lists one record per CDR3 protein. The repertoire holds about 76,000 distinct CDR3 sequences, with roughly nine tenths as singletons. Negative isolation was used for CD8+ and CD4+ T cells, and FACS enrichment was applied to TEMRA cells. Trimming took off 0 bases at V and 5 bases at J, with 8 bases between the two ends. Per germline, CDR1 DFQATT and CDR2 SNEGSKA (reference sequence). The CDR3 has 14 residues.

This clonotype originated in a human donor with multiple sclerosis. The source material was CD8+ T cells from PBMCs. This chain joins TRBV20-1 and TRBJ1-6, with TRBD1 as a possible D gene (5 bases). The CDR3 nucleotides are TGCAGTGCTAGAGAGGGCAGGGATAATTCACCCCTCCACTTT. Its translation is CSAREGRDNSPLHF.